Listed below are T cell receptor beta chains from one sample, sequenced in a study of control samples from healthy donors and cancer patients. The data were produced by immunoSEQ multiplex PCR, yet TCRdb's version contains in-frame clones alone and is incomplete. The sample has tens of thousands of clones, approximately 92% seen once. The source material was PBMCs. The receptor source for this set is a man in his forties with colorectal cancer. Both conserved end residues are part of each CDR3. D genes are given only for firm matches. Clone size is given for some rows only: seen once, a few or many times, or a class if the clone is expanded.

j_call v_call clone_size d_call cdr3_nt cdr3_aa
TRBJ1-2 TRBV6-2/TRBV6-3 - - TGTGCCAGCAGCAGCCAGGGTCTCGGCTATGGCTACACCTTC CASSSQGLGYGYTF
TRBJ1-6 TRBV11-3 - TRBD1 TGTGCCAGCAGCTTGGGGACAGGGTCGAATTCACCCCTCCACTTT CASSLGTGSNSPLHF
TRBJ2-7 TRBV24-1 - - TGTGCCACCAGCTCCGGGACCGCCGGGTCCTACGAGCAGTACTTC CATSSGTAGSYEQYF
TRBJ2-5 TRBV10-3 - - TGTGCCATCAGTGTTGGGGGGCCAGAGACCCAGTACTTC CAISVGGPETQYF
TRBJ1-4 TRBV5-6 - - TGTGCCAGCAGTCGGCTGATAGATGAAAAACTGTTTTTT CASSRLIDEKLFF
TRBJ1-2 TRBV25-1 once TRBD1 TGTGCCAGCGCCCCTGGAGGGGACAGGAGCTATGGCTACACCTTC CASAPGGDRSYGYTF
TRBJ1-1 TRBV5-1 once - TGCGCCAGCAGCCCGGATGGGGGGAACACTGAAGCTTTCTTT CASSPDGGNTEAFF
TRBJ1-1 TRBV30 - - TGTGCCGGCCTACAGAAACCGAACACTGAAGCTTTCTTT CAGLQKPNTEAFF
TRBJ1-2 TRBV5-1 - TRBD1 TGCGCCAGCAGCGCAGGGGACAGGGCCTATGGCTACACCTTC CASSAGDRAYGYTF
TRBJ1-5 TRBV7-9 - - TGTGCCAGCAGCCTTACCGGGACAAGCAATCAGCCCCAGCATTTT CASSLTGTSNQPQHF
TRBJ2-3 TRBV12-5 - - TGTGCTAGTGGTTTGGGTCTGTCCACAGATACGCAGTATTTT CASGLGLSTDTQYF
TRBJ1-6 TRBV5-6 - - TGTGCCAGCAGCCCCGTCGGCGGCAGCTCCTATAATTCACCCCTCCACTTT CASSPVGGSSYNSPLHF
TRBJ1-5 TRBV20-1 - - TGCAGTGCTAGTGACGGGGCCGAGGGCAATCAGCCCCAGCATTTT CSASDGAEGNQPQHF
TRBJ1-4 TRBV5-1 - TRBD1 TGCGCCAGCAGCCCAGGGGGAGTGAAGATCGCAACTAATGAAAAACTGTTTTTT CASSPGGVKIATNEKLFF
TRBJ1-2 TRBV19 - - TGTGCCAGTAGTAGCCTTCCGGGAGGAAATACCCCTAACTATGGCTACACCTTC CASSSLPGGNTPNYGYTF
TRBJ2-5 TRBV3-1/TRBV3-2 - - TGTGCCAGCAGAAGGTCAGGGGTTACTGGAGAGACCCAGTACTTC CASRRSGVTGETQYF
TRBJ1-5 TRBV12-3/TRBV12-4 - - TGTGCCAGCAGTTTGCAGGGCAATCAGCCCCAGCATTTT CASSLQGNQPQHF
TRBJ1-2 TRBV7-9 - - TGTGCCAGCAGCTTCGCCGACCTACCTCGGGAGGGCTACACCTTC CASSFADLPREGYTF
TRBJ2-6 TRBV19 - TRBD1 TGTGCCAGTAGTGACAGGGGGTCTGGGGCCAACGTCCTGACTTTC CASSDRGSGANVLTF
TRBJ1-5 TRBV6-5 - TRBD1 TGTGCCAGCTTGGACAGGGGGCCCGATCAGCCCCAGCATTTT CASLDRGPDQPQHF
TRBJ2-7 TRBV7-6 once TRBD1 TGTGCCAGCAGCACCGGGACAGGCAGCTCCTACGAGCAGTACTTC CASSTGTGSSYEQYF
TRBJ2-7 TRBV5-6 - - TGTGCCAGCAGCTTCGGACTCACCTCCTACGAGCAGTACTTC CASSFGLTSYEQYF
TRBJ1-5 TRBV7-9 - - TGTGCCAGCAGCCGGGATTCCGGCAGTCAGCCCCAGCATTTT CASSRDSGSQPQHF
TRBJ2-2 TRBV2 - TRBD1 TGTGCCAGTACAGGGGGTATAGGGGAGCTGTTTTTT CASTGGIGELFF
TRBJ1-2 TRBV6-6 - - TGTGCCAGCAGACTAGAGCCCGGGGGAGGCTACACCTTC CASRLEPGGGYTF
TRBJ1-2 TRBV14 - - TGTGCCAGCAGCCAAGTCTCCGGTTGGAACTATGGCTACACCTTC CASSQVSGWNYGYTF
TRBJ1-1 TRBV4-1 - - TGCGCCAGCTTTTTCGACGTTACAGGTTCGGGGAACACTGAAGCTTTCTTT CASFFDVTGSGNTEAFF
TRBJ1-2 TRBV15 - - TGTGCCACCAGCAGAGATCGGGGAGGGAGGGATAACTATGGCTACACCTTC CATSRDRGGRDNYGYTF
TRBJ2-5 TRBV6-5 - - TGTGCCAGCATTTCTCTTGCCACCAGGGGCGAGACCCAGTACTTC CASISLATRGETQYF
TRBJ2-1 TRBV21-1 - - TGTGCCAGCAGCACCGAAATCCCCAGGAAAAGCGGGGGAAATGAGCAGTTCTTC CASSTEIPRKSGGNEQFF
TRBJ2-5 TRBV15 - TRBD1 TGTGCCACCAGCAGAGGAGGACCTTCCGGGACAGGGAATCAAGAGACCCAGTACTTC CATSRGGPSGTGNQETQYF